The 22 T cell receptor beta chains reported below all come from one sample, sequenced in a study of regulatory T cells in long-lasting Graves disease. Documented time point: newly diagnosed GD, antithyroid drugs for less than 3 months. The authors made the TCR library using RNA they extracted from PBMCs. Arm-PCR of CDR3 regions with iRepertoire HTBI primers generated TCR beta libraries. TCRdb called the multiplex PCR reads again in MiXCR, with one record for every CDR3 protein. The table lists around 480,000 distinct CDR3 sequences, around 16% of them singletons. These data are also associated with another study on T cells in Graves' hyperthyroidism and ophthalmopathy.

The input for sequencing was peripheral blood mononuclear cells (PBMCs), taken at new diagnosis, from a patient treated with antithyroid drugs. The receptors originated from a woman aged 40 to 65 with Graves disease.

This clonotype was recorded at least ten times. The rearrangement links TRBV7-8 to TRBJ2-2; 10 nucleotides line up with TRBD2. The V segment lost 5 bases and the J segment 1 base; nucleotides outside the gene matches: 4. Germline V gene sequence: CDR1 SGHVS, CDR2 FQNEAQ. This CDR3 region has 16 residues. In DNA form, the CDR3 reads TGTGCCAGCAGCCCCTTAGCGGGGGGGAACACCGGGGAGCTGTTTTTT. Residues: CASSPLAGGNTGELFF.

The genes are TRBV19 and TRBJ2-5; perhaps TRBD1 as D (5 bases). This CDR3 has 15 residues. The germline gives CDR1 LNHDA, CDR2 SQIVND (reference sequence). Trimming left V 10 bases short and J 2 bases short, with 20 bases between. The DNA for the CDR3 is TGTGCCACTGCACTGACAGTACTCCAGCAAGAGACCCAGTACTTC. It is translated as CATALTVLQQETQYF.

This clonotype was counted between two and nine times. CDR3 protein: CASRQIATGNTGELFF. The CDR3 nucleotides are TGTGCCAGTAGACAAATCGCGACAGGGAACACCGGGGAGCTGTTTTTT. The chain links TRBV19 to TRBJ2-2; D is possibly TRBD1 (6 bases). There are 16 residues in the CDR3. The V end lost 6 bases, the J end lost 1 base, and 15 bases lay between the germline ends. Per the germline V gene, CDR1 is LNHDA and CDR2 is SQIVND (reference sequence).

This clonotype was seen a few times. CDR3 sequence: CASSPQGAFNTGELFF. The CDR3 region has the DNA TGTGCCAGCAGTCCTCAGGGGGCTTTCAACACCGGGGAGCTGTTTTTT. The rearrangement links TRBV12-3 or TRBV12-4 to TRBJ2-2; 8 positions match TRBD1. After removal of 5 bases from V and 2 bases from J, the junction contained 7 bases not matched to a gene. The CDR3 runs to 16 residues.

This clonotype has ten or more counts. The germline gene is not matched at one end of the junction; a read error may be the cause. CDR3 loop: CASSSNPVSGTQYF. The CDR3, as DNA: TGTGCTAGCAGCTCCAATCCTGTCTCGGGGACCCAGTACTTC. The gene calls are TRBV7-7 and TRBJ2-5; D gene ambiguous. This CDR3 has 14 amino acids. Per the germline V gene, CDR1 is SSHAT and CDR2 is FNYEAQ (reference sequence).

The chain has TRBV18 and TRBJ2-3; D possibly corresponds to TRBD2 (6 bases). CDR3 size: 14 residues. CDR1 and CDR2 from the germline V gene are KGHSH and LQKENI. The V end lost 3 bases, the J end lost 3 bases, and 10 bases lay between the germline ends. The CDR3 DNA sequence: TGTGCCAGCTCACCGATGCGGGAAACAGATACGCAGTATTTT. Residues: CASSPMRETDTQYF.

This clonotype was detected ten times or more. The rearrangement uses TRBV12-3 or TRBV12-4 and TRBJ1-1; D not certain. The CDR3 length is 13 residues. The V gene lost 2 bases and the J gene lost 1 base, with 5 bases spanning the gap. CDR3 sequence (DNA): TGTGCCAGCAGTTTAAGACAGAACACTGAAGCTTTCTTT. Protein sequence: CASSLRQNTEAFF.

This clonotype was found many times. V is TRBV7-3 and J is TRBJ1-1, with D unclear. Germline loops: CDR1 SGHTA, CDR2 FQGTGA. CDR3 length equals 14 residues. V was clipped by 5 bases and J by 2 bases, with 12 bases between them. The chain's CDR3 is CASSPSGINTEAFF. The CDR3 DNA reads as TGTGCCAGCAGCCCGTCGGGAATCAACACTGAAGCTTTCTTT.

This clonotype has a count of ten or more. The rearrangement uses TRBV5-6 and TRBJ2-7; D unresolved. The CDR3 has 11 amino acids. V was pared by 5 bases and J by 3 bases, with 6 bases between. Germline values: CDR1 SGHDT, CDR2 YYEEEE. CDR3 region: CASSSFYEQYF. In DNA form, the CDR3 reads TGTGCCAGCAGTTCGTTCTACGAGCAGTACTTC.

This clonotype was recorded at least ten times. V is TRBV7-2 and J is TRBJ2-3; TRBD2 aligns across 9 bases. The CDR3 consists of 16 residues. V shed 1 base and J 2 bases; nucleotides not matched to a gene: 4. The germline V gene has CDR1 SGHTA and CDR2 FQGNSA. CDR3 sequence: CASSLDLAGLTDTQYF. In nucleotides, the CDR3 is TGTGCCAGCAGCTTAGATCTAGCGGGGCTCACAGATACGCAGTATTTT.

This rearrangement joins TRBV7-8 to TRBJ1-4, with TRBD1 identical over 7 bases. The CDR3 spans 13 residues. The germline V gene encodes CDR1 SGHVS and CDR2 FQNEAQ. Unmatched junction bases numbered 7, after V lost 4 bases and J lost 11 bases. As DNA, the CDR3 is TGTGCCAGCAGCTCCGGGACAGATAGGAAACTGTTTTTT. This sequence encodes CASSSGTDRKLFF.

This chain joins TRBV7-9 and TRBJ2-2, with TRBD1 matching 9 bases. CDR3 size: 16 residues. V trimming: 3 bases; J trimming: 3 bases; junction bases outside the gene matches: 5. Germline CDR1 SEHNR, CDR2 FQNEAQ (reference sequence). CDR3 bases: TGTGCCAGCAGCTTGGGTACAGGGGGCTACACCGGGGAGCTGTTTTTT. Protein sequence: CASSLGTGGYTGELFF.

The table lists this clonotype with many counts. This chain uses TRBV12-3 or TRBV12-4 with TRBJ2-5; D perhaps matches TRBD1 (7 bases). V was clipped by 3 bases and J by 0 bases, with 17 bases between them. The CDR3 is 17 amino acids. CDR3 sequence (DNA): TGTGCCAGCAGTTTCGGACCCAGGGGGGAGGACCAAGAGACCCAGTACTTC. Its translation is CASSFGPRGEDQETQYF.

This clonotype appeared once. V gene TRBV5-1 combines with J gene TRBJ2-5; D might be TRBD1 (6 bases). Looked up from germline, CDR1 is SGHRS and CDR2 is YFSETQ. V dropped 6 bases and J dropped 5 bases, with 17 bases sitting between them. The CDR3 extends over 14 amino acids. This CDR3 is CASTQTGLAETQYF. The CDR3 region has the DNA TGCGCCAGCACCCAAACAGGGCTGGCGGAGACCCAGTACTTC.

At least ten counts were recorded for this clonotype. The chain combines TRBV4-1 with TRBJ1-2; 10 nucleotides line up with TRBD1. Germline CDR1 MGHRA, CDR2 YSYEKL. Trimming took 3 bases from V and 7 from J; bases not matched to a gene: 2. The length of the CDR3 is 13 residues. CDR3 in DNA: TGCGCCAGCAGCCACAGGACAGGGGGTGGCTACACCTTC. It yields the protein CASSHRTGGGYTF.

This chain joins TRBV7-8 and TRBJ2-7; a possible D gene is TRBD2 (6 bases). CDR3 length: 16 residues. V was pared by 5 bases and J by 0 bases, with 17 bases between. CDR1 and CDR2 (germline): SGHVS, FQNEAQ. The CDR3 is CASSHGSGGNSYEQYF. In DNA form, the CDR3 reads TGTGCCAGCAGCCACGGATCCGGGGGTAACTCCTACGAGCAGTACTTC.

The rearrangement links TRBV9 to TRBJ1-2; 9 bases match TRBD1. V was pared by 1 base and J by 5 bases, with 6 bases of the junction left unmatched. Germline V CDR1 and CDR2: SGDLS, YYNGEE. CDR3 length equals 15 residues. The CDR3 reads CASSVLGQGGYGYTF. The CDR3 region has the DNA TGTGCCAGCAGCGTATTGGGACAGGGAGGTTATGGCTACACCTTC.

This clonotype was seen a handful of times. CDR3 in DNA: TGTGCCAGCAGTTCCGGGTGGGGGATCACTGAAGCTTTCTTT. Amino acids: CASSSGWGITEAFF. This chain links TRBV12-3 or TRBV12-4 with TRBJ1-1; tentatively, D is TRBD1 (5 bases). There are 14 residues in the CDR3. V was pared by 4 bases and J by 4 bases, with 13 bases between.

Concerning this clonotype: At one of its ends the junction is not consistent with the germline gene, which may arise from a read error. The chain recombines TRBV5-1 with TRBJ1-1; 10 positions match TRBD1. The CDR3 contains 14 residues. Germline V gives CDR1 SGHRS, CDR2 YFSETQ. CDR3 loop: CAGSLGGQGLEAFF. The CDR3 region has the DNA TGCGCCGGCAGCTTGGGGGGACAGGGGCTGGAAGCTTTCTTT. The full variable domain, in which reference TRBV5-1 and TRBJ1-1 provide the parts outside the CDR3, is KAGVTQTPRYLIKTRGQQVTLSCSPISGHRSVSWYQQTPGQGLQFLFEYFSETQRNKGNFPGRFSGRQFSNSRSEMNVSTLELGDSALYLCAGSLGGQGLEAFFGQGTRLTVV.

This clonotype showed up many times. The J gene is TRBJ2-3, the V gene TRBV27; 11 bases map to TRBD2. Germline CDR1 MNHEY, CDR2 SMNVEV (reference sequence). The ends lost 6 bases at V and 6 bases at J; junction bases unmatched: 8. There are 15 residues in the CDR3. The CDR3 here is CASRITSGGTDTQYF. The CDR3 DNA reads TGTGCCAGCAGGATAACTAGCGGGGGAACCGATACGCAGTATTTT.

The CDR3 reads CASSTMGAPNEKLFF. In DNA form, the CDR3 reads TGTGCCAGCAGTACCATGGGAGCCCCTAATGAAAAACTGTTTTTT. This rearrangement joins TRBV28 to TRBJ1-4; no clear D. V was cut by 5 bases and J by 3 bases, with 13 bases left in between. Germline values: CDR1 MDHEN, CDR2 SYDVKM. The CDR3 is made up of 15 amino acids.

The chain employs TRBV9 and TRBJ2-7; D not certain. Germline CDR1 is SGDLS and CDR2 is YYNGEE. The CDR3 runs 12 residues. V was clipped by 0 bases and J by 5 bases, with 6 bases between them. For the CDR3, the DNA is TGTGCCAGCAGCGTAGATGGGGACGAGCAGTACTTC. It encodes CASSVDGDEQYF. Based on the CDR3 plus reference TRBV9 and TRBJ2-7, the full variable domain is DSGVTQTPKHLITATGQRVTLRCSPRSGDLSVYWYQQSLDQGLQFLIQYYNGEERAKGNILERFSAQQFPDLHSELNLSSLELGDSALYFCASSVDGDEQYFGPGTRLTVT.